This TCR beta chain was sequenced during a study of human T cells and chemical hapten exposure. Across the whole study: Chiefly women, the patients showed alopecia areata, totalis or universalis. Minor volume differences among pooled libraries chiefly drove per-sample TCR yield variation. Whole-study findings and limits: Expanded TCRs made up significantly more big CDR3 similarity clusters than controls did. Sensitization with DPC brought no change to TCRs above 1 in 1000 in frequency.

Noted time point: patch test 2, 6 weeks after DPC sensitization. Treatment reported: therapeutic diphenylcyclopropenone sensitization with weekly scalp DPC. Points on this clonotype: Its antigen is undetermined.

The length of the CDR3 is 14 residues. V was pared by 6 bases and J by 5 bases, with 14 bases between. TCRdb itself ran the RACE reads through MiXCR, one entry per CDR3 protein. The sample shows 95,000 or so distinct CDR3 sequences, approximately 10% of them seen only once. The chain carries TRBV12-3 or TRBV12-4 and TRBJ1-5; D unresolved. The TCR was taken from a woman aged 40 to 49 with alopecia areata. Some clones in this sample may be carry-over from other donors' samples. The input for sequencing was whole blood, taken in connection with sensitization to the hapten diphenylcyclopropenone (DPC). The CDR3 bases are TGTGCCAGCAGCCGCTCTGGCGCGGATCAGCCCCAGCATTTT. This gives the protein CASSRSGADQPQHF.